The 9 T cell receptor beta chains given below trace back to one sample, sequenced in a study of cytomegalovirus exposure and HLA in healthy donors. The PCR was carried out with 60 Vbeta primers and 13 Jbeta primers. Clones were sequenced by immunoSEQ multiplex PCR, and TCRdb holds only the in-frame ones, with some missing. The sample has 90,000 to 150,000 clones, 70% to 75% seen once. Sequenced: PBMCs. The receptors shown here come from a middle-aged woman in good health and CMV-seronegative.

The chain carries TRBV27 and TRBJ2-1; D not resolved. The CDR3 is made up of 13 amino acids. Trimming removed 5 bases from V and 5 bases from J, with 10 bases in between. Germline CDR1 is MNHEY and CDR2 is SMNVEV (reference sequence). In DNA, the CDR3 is TGTGCCAGCAGTCCTCCGGGTGACAATGAGCAGTTCTTC. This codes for CASSPPGDNEQFF.

CDR3 sequence: CATSRETGADEQFF. Written as DNA, the CDR3 is TGTGCCACCAGCAGGGAGACAGGGGCAGATGAGCAGTTCTTC. The rearrangement joins TRBV15 to TRBJ2-1; 8 bases line up with TRBD1. The V gene's germline CDR1 is LNHNV and CDR2 YYDKDF (reference sequence). The CDR3 totals 14 residues. V shed 3 bases, J shed 8 bases, and the junction held 6 bases outside the gene matches.

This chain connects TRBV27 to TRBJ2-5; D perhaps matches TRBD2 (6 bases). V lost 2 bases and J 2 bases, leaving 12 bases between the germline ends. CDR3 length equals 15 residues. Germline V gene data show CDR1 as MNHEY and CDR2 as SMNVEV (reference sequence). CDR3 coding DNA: TGTGCCAGCAGTTTAAGGGGAGGCCCTCAAGAGACCCAGTACTTC. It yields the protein CASSLRGGPQETQYF.

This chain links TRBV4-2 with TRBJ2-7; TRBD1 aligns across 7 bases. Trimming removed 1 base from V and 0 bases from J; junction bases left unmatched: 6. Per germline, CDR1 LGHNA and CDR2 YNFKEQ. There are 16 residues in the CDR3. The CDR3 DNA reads TGTGCCAGCAGCCAAGCCGCCGGACAGGTCTCCTACGAGCAGTACTTC. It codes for CASSQAAGQVSYEQYF.

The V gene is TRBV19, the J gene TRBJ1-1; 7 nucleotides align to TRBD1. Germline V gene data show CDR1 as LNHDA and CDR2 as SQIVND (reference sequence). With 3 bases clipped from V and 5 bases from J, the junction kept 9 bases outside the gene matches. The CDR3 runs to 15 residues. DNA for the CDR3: TGTGCCAGTAGTATCACAGGGGATCCGTGGACTGAAGCTTTCTTT. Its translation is CASSITGDPWTEAFF. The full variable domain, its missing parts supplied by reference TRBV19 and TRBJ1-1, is DGGITQSPKYLFRKEGQNVTLSCEQNLNHDAMYWYRQDPGQGLRLIYYSQIVNDFQKGDIAEGYSVSREKKESFPLTVTSAQKNPTAFYLCASSITGDPWTEAFFGQGTRLTVV.

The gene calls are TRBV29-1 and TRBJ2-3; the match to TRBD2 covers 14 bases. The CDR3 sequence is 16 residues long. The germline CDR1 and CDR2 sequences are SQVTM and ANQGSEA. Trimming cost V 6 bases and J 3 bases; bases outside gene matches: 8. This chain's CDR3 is CSVRLAGGLWTDTQYF. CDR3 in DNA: TGCAGCGTGAGACTAGCGGGGGGGCTATGGACAGATACGCAGTATTTT.

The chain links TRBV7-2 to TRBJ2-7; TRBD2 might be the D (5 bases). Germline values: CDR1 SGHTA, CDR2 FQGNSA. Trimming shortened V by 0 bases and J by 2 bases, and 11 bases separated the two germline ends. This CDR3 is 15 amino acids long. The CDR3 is CASSLAGSEPYEQYF. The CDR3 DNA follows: TGTGCCAGCAGCTTAGCTGGGAGTGAACCCTACGAGCAGTACTTC.

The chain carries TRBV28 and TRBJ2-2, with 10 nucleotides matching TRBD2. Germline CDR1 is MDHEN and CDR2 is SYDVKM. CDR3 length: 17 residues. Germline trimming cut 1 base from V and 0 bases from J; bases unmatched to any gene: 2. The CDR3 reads CASSLLLAGANTGELFF. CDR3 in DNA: TGTGCCAGCAGTTTATTGCTAGCGGGAGCGAACACCGGGGAGCTGTTTTTT.

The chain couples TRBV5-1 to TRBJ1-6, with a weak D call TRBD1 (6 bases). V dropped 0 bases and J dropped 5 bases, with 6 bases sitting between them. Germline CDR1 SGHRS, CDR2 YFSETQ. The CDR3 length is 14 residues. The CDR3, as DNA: TGCGCCAGCAGCTTGGGGACAGATAATTCACCCCTCCACTTT. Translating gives CASSLGTDNSPLHF.